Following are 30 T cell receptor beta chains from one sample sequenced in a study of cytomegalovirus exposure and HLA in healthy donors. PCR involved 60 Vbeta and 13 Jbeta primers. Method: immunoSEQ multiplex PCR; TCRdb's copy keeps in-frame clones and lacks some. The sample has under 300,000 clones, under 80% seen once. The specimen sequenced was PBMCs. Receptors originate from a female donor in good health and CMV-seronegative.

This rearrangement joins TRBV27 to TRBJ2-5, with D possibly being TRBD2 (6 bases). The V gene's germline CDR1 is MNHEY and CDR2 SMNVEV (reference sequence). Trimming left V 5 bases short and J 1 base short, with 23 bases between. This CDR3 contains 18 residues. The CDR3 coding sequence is TGTGCCAGCAGTACGGGACCGTCAATTTCAGCGGGCCAAGAGACCCAGTACTTC. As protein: CASSTGPSISAGQETQYF.

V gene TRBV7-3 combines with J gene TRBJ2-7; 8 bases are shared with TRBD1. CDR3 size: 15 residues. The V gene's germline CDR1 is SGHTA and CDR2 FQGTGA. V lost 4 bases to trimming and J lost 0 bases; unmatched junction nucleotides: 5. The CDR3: CASSSGTGLSYEQYF. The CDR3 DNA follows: TGTGCCAGCAGCTCGGGGACAGGACTCTCCTACGAGCAGTACTTC.

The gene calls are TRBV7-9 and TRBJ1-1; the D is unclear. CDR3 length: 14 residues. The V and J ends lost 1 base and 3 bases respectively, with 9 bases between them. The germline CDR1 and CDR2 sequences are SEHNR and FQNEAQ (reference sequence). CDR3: CASSLGGLDTEAFF. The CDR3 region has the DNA TGTGCCAGCAGCTTAGGAGGGTTGGACACTGAAGCTTTCTTT.

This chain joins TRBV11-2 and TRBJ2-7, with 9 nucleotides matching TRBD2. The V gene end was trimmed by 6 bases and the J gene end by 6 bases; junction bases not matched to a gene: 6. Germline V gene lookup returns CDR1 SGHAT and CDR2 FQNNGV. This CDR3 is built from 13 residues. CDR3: CASSTLAGREQYF. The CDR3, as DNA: TGTGCCAGCAGTACCCTAGCGGGACGCGAGCAGTACTTC.

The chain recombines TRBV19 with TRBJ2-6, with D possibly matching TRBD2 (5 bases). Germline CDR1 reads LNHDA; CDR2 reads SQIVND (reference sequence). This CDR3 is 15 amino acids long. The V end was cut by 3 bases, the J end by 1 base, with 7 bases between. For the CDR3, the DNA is TGTGCCAGTAGTATTCCGGGGTCTGGGGCCAACGTCCTGACTTTC. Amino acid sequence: CASSIPGSGANVLTF.

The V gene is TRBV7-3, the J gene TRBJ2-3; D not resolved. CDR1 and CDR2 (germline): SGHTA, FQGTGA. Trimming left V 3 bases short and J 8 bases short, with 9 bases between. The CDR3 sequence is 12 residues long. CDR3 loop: CASSFDSGTQYF. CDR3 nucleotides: TGTGCCAGCAGCTTTGACTCGGGTACGCAGTATTTT.

DNA of the CDR3: TGTGCCAGCAGGCCCTACGGGGTCGGAGCGGAGACCCAGTACTTC. Amino acid sequence: CASRPYGVGAETQYF. The V call is TRBV27, the J call TRBJ2-5, with D maybe TRBD2 (5 bases). V lost 6 bases and J lost 5, with 19 bases in between. The CDR3 extends over 15 amino acids. Per germline, CDR1 MNHEY and CDR2 SMNVEV (reference sequence).

The CDR3 region is CASSPHDMSGNIQYF. The CDR3 DNA reads TGTGCCAGTAGTCCCCATGACATGTCCGGAAACATTCAGTACTTC. V gene TRBV19 combines with J gene TRBJ2-4; D uncertain. Germline V lookup: CDR1 LNHDA, CDR2 SQIVND (reference sequence). The V and J ends lost 5 bases and 6 bases respectively, with 17 bases between them. This CDR3 comprises 15 residues. The full variable domain, completed using reference TRBV19 and TRBJ2-4, is DGGITQSPKYLFRKEGQNVTLSCEQNLNHDAMYWYRQDPGQGLRLIYYSQIVNDFQKGDIAEGYSVSREKKESFPLTVTSAQKNPTAFYLCASSPHDMSGNIQYFGAGTRLSVL.

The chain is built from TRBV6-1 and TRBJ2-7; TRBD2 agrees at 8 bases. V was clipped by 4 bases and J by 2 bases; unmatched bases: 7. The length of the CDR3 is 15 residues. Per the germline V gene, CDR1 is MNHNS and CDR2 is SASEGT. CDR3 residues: CASSGTSRPTYEQYF. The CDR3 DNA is TGTGCCAGCAGTGGGACTAGCCGACCCACCTACGAGCAGTACTTC.

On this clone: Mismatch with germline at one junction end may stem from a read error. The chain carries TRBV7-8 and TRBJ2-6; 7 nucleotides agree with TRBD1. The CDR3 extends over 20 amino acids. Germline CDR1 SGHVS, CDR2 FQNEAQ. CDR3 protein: CASSLARDSTLISGANVPTF. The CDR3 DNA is TGTGCCAGCAGCTTAGCTCGGGACAGTACGCTAATCTCTGGGGCCAACGTCCCGACTTTC.

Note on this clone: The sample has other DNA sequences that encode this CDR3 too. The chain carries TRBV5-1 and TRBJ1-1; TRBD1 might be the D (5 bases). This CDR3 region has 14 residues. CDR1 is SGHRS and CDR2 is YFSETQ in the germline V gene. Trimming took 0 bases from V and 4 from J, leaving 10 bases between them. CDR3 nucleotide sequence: TGCGCCAGCAGCTTGGGTCAGGGAGGCACTGAAGCTTTCTTT. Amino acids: CASSLGQGGTEAFF.

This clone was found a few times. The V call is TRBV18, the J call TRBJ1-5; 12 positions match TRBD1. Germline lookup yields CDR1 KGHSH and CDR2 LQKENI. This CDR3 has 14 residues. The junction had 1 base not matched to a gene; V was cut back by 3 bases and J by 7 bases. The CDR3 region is CASSPGTGGQPQHF. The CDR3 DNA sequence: TGTGCCAGCTCACCCGGGACAGGGGGCCAGCCCCAGCATTTT.

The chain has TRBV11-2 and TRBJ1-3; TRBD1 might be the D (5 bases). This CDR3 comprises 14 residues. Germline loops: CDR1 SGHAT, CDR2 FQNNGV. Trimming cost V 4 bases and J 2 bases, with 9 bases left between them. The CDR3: CASSWSGAGNTIYF. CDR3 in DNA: TGTGCCAGCAGCTGGTCGGGGGCTGGAAACACCATATATTTT.

In DNA, the CDR3 is TGTGCCAGCAGTTACTCCCCAGCGGGCGGCTACGAGCAGTACTTC. As protein: CASSYSPAGGYEQYF. The rearrangement links TRBV6-5 to TRBJ2-5; D may be TRBD2 (6 bases). The J call is doubtful: the DNA matches TRBJ2-7 better. The germline CDR1 and CDR2 sequences are MNHEY and SVGAGI. This CDR3 is built from 15 residues.

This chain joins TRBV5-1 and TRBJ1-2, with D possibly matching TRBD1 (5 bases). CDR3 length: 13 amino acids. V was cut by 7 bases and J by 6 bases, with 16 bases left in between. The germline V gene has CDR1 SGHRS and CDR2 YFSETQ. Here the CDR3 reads CASGAWGEDGYTF. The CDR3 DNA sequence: TGCGCCAGCGGTGCATGGGGGGAGGATGGCTACACCTTC.

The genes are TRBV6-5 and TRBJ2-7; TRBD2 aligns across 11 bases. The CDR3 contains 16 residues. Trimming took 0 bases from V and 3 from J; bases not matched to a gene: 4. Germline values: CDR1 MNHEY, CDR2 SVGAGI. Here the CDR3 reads CASSYSTTSGDYEQYF. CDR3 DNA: TGTGCCAGCAGTTACTCGACGACTAGCGGGGACTACGAGCAGTACTTC.

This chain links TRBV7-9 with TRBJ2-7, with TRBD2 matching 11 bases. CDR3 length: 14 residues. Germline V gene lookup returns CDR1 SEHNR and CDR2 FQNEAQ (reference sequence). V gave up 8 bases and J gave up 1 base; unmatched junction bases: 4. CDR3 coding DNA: TGTGCCAGCGGCGGGACTAGCGGATCCTACGAGCAGTACTTC. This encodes CASGGTSGSYEQYF.

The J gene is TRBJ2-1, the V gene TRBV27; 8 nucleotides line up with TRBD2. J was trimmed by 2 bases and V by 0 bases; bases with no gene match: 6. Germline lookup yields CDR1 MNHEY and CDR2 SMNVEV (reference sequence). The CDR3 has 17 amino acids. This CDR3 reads CASSLSPGLVAYNEQFF. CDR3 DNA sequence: TGTGCCAGCAGTTTATCGCCGGGACTAGTAGCCTACAATGAGCAGTTCTTC.

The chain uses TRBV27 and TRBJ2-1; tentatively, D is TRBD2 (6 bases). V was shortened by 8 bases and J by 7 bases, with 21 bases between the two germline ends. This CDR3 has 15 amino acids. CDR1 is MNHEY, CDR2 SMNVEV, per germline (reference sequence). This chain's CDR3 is CASEAGTAGSNEQFF. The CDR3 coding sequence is TGTGCCAGCGAGGCCGGTACCGCGGGGAGTAATGAGCAGTTCTTC.

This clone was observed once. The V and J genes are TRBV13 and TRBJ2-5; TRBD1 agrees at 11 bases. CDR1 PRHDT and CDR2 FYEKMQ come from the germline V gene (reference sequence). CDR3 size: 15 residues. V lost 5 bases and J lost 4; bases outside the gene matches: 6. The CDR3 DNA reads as TGTGCCAGCAGCACTGGCGGACAGGGGGCAGAGACCCAGTACTTC. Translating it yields CASSTGGQGAETQYF.

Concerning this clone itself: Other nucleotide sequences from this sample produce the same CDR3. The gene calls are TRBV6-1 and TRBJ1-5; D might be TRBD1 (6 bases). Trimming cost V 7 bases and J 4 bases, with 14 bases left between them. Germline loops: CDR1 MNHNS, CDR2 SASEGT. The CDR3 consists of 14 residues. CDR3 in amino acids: CASNPTGSNQPQHF. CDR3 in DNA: TGTGCCAGCAACCCGACAGGTTCGAATCAGCCCCAGCATTTT.

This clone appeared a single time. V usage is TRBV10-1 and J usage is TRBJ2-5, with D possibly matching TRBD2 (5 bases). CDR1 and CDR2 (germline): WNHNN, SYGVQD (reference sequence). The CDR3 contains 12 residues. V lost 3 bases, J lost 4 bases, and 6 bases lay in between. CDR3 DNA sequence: TGCGCCAGCAGTGAACGGGGAGAGACCCAGTACTTC. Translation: CASSERGETQYF.

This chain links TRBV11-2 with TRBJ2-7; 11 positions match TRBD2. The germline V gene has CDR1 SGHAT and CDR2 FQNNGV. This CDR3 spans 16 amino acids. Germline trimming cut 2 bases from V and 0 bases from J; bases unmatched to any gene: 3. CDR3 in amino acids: CASSLLAGGSSYEQYF. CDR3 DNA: TGTGCCAGCAGCTTATTAGCGGGGGGGAGCTCCTACGAGCAGTACTTC.

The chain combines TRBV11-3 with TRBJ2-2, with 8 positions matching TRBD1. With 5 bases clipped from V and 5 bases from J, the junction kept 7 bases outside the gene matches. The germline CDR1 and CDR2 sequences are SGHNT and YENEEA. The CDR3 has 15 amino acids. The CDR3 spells CASSKPRGQTGELFF. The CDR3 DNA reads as TGTGCCAGCAGCAAGCCCAGGGGGCAAACCGGGGAGCTGTTTTTT.

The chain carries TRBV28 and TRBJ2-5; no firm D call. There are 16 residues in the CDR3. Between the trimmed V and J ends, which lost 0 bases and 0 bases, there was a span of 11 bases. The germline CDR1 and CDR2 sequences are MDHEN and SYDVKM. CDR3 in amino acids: CASSLWVRRNQETQYF. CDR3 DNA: TGTGCCAGCAGTTTATGGGTTAGGCGGAACCAAGAGACCCAGTACTTC.

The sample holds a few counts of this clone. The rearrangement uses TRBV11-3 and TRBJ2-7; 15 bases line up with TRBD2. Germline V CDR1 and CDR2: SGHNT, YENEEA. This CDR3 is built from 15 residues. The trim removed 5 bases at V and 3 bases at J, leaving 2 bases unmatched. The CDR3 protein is CASSPGLAGGYEQYF. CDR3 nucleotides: TGTGCCAGCAGCCCGGGACTAGCGGGAGGCTACGAGCAGTACTTC. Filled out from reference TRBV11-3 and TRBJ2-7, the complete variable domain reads EAGVVQSPRYKIIEKKQPVAFWCNPISGHNTLYWYLQNLGQGPELLIRYENEEAVDDSQLPKDRFSAERLKGVDSTLKIQPAELGDSAVYLCASSPGLAGGYEQYFGPGTRLTVT.

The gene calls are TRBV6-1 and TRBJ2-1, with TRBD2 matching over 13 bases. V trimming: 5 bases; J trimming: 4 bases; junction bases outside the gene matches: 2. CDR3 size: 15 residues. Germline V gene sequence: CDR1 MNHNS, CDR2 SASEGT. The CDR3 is CASSLGLAGYNEQFF. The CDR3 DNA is TGTGCCAGCAGTCTGGGACTAGCGGGATACAATGAGCAGTTCTTC.

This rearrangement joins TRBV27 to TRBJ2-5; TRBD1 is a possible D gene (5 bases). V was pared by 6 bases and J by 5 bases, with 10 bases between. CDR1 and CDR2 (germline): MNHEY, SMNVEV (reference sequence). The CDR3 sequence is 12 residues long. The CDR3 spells CASSYKGETQYF. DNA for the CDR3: TGTGCCAGCAGCTACAAGGGGGAGACCCAGTACTTC.

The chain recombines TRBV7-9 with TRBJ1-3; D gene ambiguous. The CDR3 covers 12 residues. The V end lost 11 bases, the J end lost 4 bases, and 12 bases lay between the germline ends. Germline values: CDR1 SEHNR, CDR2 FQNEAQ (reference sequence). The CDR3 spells CAPGSGGNTIYF. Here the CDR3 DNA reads TGTGCCCCGGGGTCGGGGGGAAACACCATATATTTT.

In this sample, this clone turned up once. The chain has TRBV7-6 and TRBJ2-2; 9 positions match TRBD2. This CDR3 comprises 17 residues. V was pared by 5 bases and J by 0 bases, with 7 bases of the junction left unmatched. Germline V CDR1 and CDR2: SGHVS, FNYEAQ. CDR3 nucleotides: TGTGCCAGCAGCAGAGGGACTAGCAGCGCGAACACCGGGGAGCTGTTTTTT. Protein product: CASSRGTSSANTGELFF.